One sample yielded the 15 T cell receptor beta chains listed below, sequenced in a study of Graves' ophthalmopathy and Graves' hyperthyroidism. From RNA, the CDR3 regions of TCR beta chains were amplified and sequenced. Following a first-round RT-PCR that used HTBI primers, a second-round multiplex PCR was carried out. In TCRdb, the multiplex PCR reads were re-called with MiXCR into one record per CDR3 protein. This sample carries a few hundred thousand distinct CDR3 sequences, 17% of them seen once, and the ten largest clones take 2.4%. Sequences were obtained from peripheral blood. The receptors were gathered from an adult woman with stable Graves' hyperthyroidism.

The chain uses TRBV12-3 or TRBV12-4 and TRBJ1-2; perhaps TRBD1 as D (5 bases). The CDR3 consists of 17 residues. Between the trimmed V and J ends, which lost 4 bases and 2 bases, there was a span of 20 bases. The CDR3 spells CASSSRDSKGPNYGYTF. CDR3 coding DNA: TGTGCCAGCAGTTCCCGAGACAGTAAAGGGCCGAACTATGGCTACACCTTC.

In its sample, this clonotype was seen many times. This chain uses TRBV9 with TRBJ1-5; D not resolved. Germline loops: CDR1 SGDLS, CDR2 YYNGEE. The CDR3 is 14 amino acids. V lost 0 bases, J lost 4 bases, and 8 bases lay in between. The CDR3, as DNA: TGTGCCAGCAGCGTAGGCGCAGAGAATCAGCCCCAGCATTTT. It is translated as CASSVGAENQPQHF.

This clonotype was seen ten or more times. The CDR3 nucleotides read TGTGCCAGTAGTACAAGCTTGACATATGGCTACACCTTC. Translating gives CASSTSLTYGYTF. The rearrangement uses TRBV19 and TRBJ1-2; unclear D gene. V lost 4 bases and J 5 bases, leaving 11 bases between the germline ends. In germline, CDR1 is LNHDA, CDR2 SQIVND (reference sequence). CDR3 length: 13 amino acids.

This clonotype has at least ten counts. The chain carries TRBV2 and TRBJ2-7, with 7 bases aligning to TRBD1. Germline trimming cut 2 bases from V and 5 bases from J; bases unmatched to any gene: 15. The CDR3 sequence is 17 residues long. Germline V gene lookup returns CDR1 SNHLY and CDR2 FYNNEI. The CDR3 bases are TGTGCCAGCAGTGAATGGAGACAGGGTCTGAGTAGCCACGAGCAGTACTTC. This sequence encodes CASSEWRQGLSSHEQYF.

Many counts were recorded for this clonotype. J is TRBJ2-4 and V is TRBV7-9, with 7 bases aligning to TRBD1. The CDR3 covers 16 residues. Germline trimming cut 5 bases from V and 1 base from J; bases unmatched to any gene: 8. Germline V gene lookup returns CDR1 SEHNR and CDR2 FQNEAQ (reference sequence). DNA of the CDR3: TGTGCCAGCAGCCCAACAGGGGTTGGGGCCAAAAACATTCAGTACTTC. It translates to CASSPTGVGAKNIQYF. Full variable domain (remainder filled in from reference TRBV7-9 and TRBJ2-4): DTGVSQNPRHKITKRGQNVTFRCDPISEHNRLYWYRQTLGQGPEFLTYFQNEAQLEKSRLLSDRFSAERPKGSFSTLEIQRTEQGDSAMYLCASSPTGVGAKNIQYFGAGTRLSVL.

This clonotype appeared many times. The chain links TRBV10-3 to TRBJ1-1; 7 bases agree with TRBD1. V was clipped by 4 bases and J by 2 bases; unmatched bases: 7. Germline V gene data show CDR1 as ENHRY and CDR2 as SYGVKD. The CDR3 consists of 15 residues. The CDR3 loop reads CAISGQTGFNTEAFF. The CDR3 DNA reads TGTGCCATCAGTGGCCAGACAGGGTTCAACACTGAAGCTTTCTTT.

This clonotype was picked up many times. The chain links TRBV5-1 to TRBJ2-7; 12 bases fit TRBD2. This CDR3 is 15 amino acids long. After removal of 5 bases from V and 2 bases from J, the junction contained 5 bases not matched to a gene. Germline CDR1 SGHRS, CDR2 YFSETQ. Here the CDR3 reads CASSRTSGRTYEQYF. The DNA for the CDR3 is TGCGCCAGCAGTCGAACTAGCGGGAGGACCTACGAGCAGTACTTC.

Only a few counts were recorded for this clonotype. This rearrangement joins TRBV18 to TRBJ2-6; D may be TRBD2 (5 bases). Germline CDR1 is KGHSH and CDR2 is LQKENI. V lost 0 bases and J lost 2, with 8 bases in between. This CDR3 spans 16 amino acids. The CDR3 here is CASSPPGVAGANVLTF. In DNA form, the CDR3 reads TGTGCCAGCTCACCACCGGGAGTAGCTGGGGCCAACGTCCTGACTTTC.

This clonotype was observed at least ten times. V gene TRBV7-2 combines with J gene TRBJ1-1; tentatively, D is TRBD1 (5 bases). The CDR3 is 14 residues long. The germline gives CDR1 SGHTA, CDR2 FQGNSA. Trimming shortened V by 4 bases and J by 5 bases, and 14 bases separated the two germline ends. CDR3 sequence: CASSSRDLKTEAFF. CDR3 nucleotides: TGTGCCAGCAGCTCCCGGGACCTTAAGACTGAAGCTTTCTTT.

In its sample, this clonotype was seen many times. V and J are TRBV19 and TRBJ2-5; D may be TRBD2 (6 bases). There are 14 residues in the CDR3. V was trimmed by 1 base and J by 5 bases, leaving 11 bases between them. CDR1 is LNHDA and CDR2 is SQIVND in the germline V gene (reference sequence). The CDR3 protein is CASSIGGAGETQYF. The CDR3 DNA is TGTGCCAGTAGTATAGGGGGCGCGGGGGAGACCCAGTACTTC.

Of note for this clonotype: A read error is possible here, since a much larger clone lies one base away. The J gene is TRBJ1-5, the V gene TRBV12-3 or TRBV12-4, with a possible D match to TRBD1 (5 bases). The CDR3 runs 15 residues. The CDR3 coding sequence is TGTGCCATCAGTTTACGGGACGGAACAAATCAGCCCCAGCATTTT. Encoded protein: CAISLRDGTNQPQHF.

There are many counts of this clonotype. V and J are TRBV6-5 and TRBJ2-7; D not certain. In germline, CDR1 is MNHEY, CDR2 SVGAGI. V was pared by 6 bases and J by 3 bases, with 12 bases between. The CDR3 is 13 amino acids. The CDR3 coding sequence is TGTGCCAGCAGCCGGCCGGCAGTCTACGAGCAGTACTTC. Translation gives CASSRPAVYEQYF.

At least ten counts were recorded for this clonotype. For the CDR3, the DNA is TGTGCCAGCAGTTTTAATGACTGGGATAGCAATCAGCCCCAGCATTTT. Translated: CASSFNDWDSNQPQHF. The V gene is TRBV28, the J gene TRBJ1-5; unclear D gene. Trimming took 3 bases from V and 0 from J, leaving 12 bases between them. This CDR3 comprises 16 residues. From germline, CDR1 is MDHEN and CDR2 SYDVKM.

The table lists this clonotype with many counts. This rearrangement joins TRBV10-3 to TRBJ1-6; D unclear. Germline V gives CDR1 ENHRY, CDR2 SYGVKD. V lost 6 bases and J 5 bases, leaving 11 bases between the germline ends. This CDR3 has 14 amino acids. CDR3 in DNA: TGTGCCATCAGCAAAAGCGGGGATAATTCACCCCTCCACTTT. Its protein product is CAISKSGDNSPLHF.

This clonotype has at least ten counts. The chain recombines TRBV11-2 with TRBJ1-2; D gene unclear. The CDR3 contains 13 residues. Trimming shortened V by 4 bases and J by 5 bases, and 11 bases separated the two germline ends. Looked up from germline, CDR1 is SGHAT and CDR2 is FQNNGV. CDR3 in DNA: TGTGCCAGCAGCTCACAGATGAAGTATGGCTACACCTTC. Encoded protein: CASSSQMKYGYTF.